This T cell receptor (beta chain) derives from a study of cytomegalovirus exposure and HLA in healthy donors. Clones were sequenced by immunoSEQ multiplex PCR, and TCRdb holds only the in-frame ones, with some missing. The sample has fewer than 85,000 clones; approximately 94% are singletons. V lost 5 bases and J lost 5; bases outside the gene matches: 7. The germline V gene has CDR1 GTSNPN and CDR2 SVGIG (reference sequence). The CDR3 is 14 residues long. This clonotype was sampled from a woman between 18 and 29 years old in good health and CMV-seronegative. The chain joins TRBV30 to TRBJ1-5; 9 positions match TRBD1. Sample: PBMCs. The chain's CDR3 is CAWSQGALDQPQHF. The CDR3 DNA sequence: TGTGCCTGGTCACAGGGGGCTCTCGATCAGCCCCAGCATTTT.